The entry that follows covers one T cell receptor (beta chain) sequence. Its antigen remains unknown. The data stem from a study of T cells expressing NK-cell markers. Study as a whole: Among the eight sequenced donors, seven tested HCMV-seropositive and one tested seronegative.

Broader study findings: Specificity for HCMV among expanded NKG2C+ T cell clones was not established. Among a few donors, these clonotypes also ranked first in the CD3+CD56-NKG2C+ fraction.

CDR1 is SGDLS and CDR2 is YYNGEE in the germline V gene. The CDR3 runs to 15 residues. Libraries used 5'RACE template switching adding universal primer site and UMIs. TCRdb reanalyzed the 5' RACE reads, giving one entry per CDR3 protein sequence and no DNA. This sample's table reports a few hundred thousand distinct CDR3 sequences. The TCR was taken from a woman in her fifties or sixties in good health. The specimen was blood T cells: a sorted CD56 or NKG2C T cell subset, CD4+ or CD8+ T cells, or bulk PBMC T cells (not recorded which). The rearrangement uses TRBV9 and TRBJ2-2; with no DNA, the TCRdb D assignment of TRBD1 cannot be verified. CDR3 protein: CASSPSLSGAGELFF.